The 24 T cell receptor beta chains listed next were all sequenced from one sample in a study of blood T cell repertoires in COVID-19. Assay used: immunoSEQ multiplex PCR; TCRdb lists only in-frame clones, some missing. Seen here are approximately 200,000 clones, just under 85% observed once, and the top ten hold about 1.3%. Sequenced sample: PBMCs or T cells enriched from blood (not recorded which). These receptors all stem from a woman aged 35 to 49 with acute COVID-19.

This chain links TRBV28 with TRBJ1-2; 8 nucleotides match TRBD1. Per the germline V gene, CDR1 is MDHEN and CDR2 is SYDVKM. This CDR3 is 13 amino acids long. V lost 3 bases to trimming and J lost 8 bases; unmatched junction nucleotides: 5. The CDR3, as DNA: TGTGCCAGCAGTTTGCTGACAGGGGAAGGCTACACCTTC. Encoded protein: CASSLLTGEGYTF.

The chain joins TRBV10-2 to TRBJ2-7; D is possibly TRBD1 (6 bases). The CDR3 covers 13 residues. V was cut by 2 bases and J by 6 bases, with 11 bases left in between. Germline V lookup: CDR1 WSHSY, CDR2 SAAADI. The chain's CDR3 is CASSEGGLGEQYF. The CDR3, as DNA: TGCGCCAGCAGTGAGGGGGGCCTGGGCGAGCAGTACTTC.

The chain joins TRBV28 to TRBJ2-7; D may be TRBD1 (6 bases). V lost 5 bases, J lost 5 bases, and 10 bases lay in between. This CDR3 is built from 12 residues. Germline V gives CDR1 MDHEN, CDR2 SYDVKM. The CDR3 DNA follows: TGTGCCAGCAGTCATGACAGGAACGAGCAGTACTTC. Its translation: CASSHDRNEQYF.

This chain connects TRBV11-1 to TRBJ1-1, with no clear D. The ends were cut back, 2 bases at V and 6 bases at J, with 13 bases in the middle. This CDR3 is 14 amino acids long. Germline assignment: CDR1 SGHAT and CDR2 FQDESV (reference sequence). CDR3 DNA sequence: TGTGCCAGCAGCTTAAGGAGAGCGGTGGCTGAAGCTTTCTTT. Its translation is CASSLRRAVAEAFF.

The V gene is TRBV27, the J gene TRBJ2-7; 8 positions match TRBD1. The length of the CDR3 is 14 residues. J gave up 5 bases and V 4 bases, and 7 bases lay outside the gene matches. The V gene's germline CDR1 is MNHEY and CDR2 SMNVEV (reference sequence). DNA of the CDR3: TGTGCCAGCAGTTCCGGACAGGGTCGACACGAGCAGTACTTC. Protein sequence: CASSSGQGRHEQYF.

This clone appeared a few times. The gene calls are TRBV19 and TRBJ1-5; D perhaps matches TRBD1 (6 bases). The V end was cut by 5 bases, the J end by 9 bases, with 14 bases between. The CDR3 contains 13 residues. Germline CDR1 is LNHDA and CDR2 is SQIVND (reference sequence). DNA for the CDR3: TGTGCCAGTAGTCCAGGGGAAACTTGGCCCCAGCATTTT. Its translation: CASSPGETWPQHF.

The V and J genes are TRBV2 and TRBJ1-1, with TRBD1 matching 9 bases. The V gene end was trimmed by 6 bases and the J gene end by 5 bases; junction bases not matched to a gene: 7. This CDR3 is built from 14 residues. Germline V gene lookup returns CDR1 SNHLY and CDR2 FYNNEI. The CDR3 DNA is TGTGCCAGCAGAAAGGGACAGGGTAGTACTGAAGCTTTCTTT. Its protein is CASRKGQGSTEAFF.

The chain couples TRBV18 to TRBJ1-5; weak D call: TRBD1 (6 bases). V was shortened by 6 bases and J by 3 bases, with 12 bases between the two germline ends. The CDR3 totals 14 residues. Germline V lookup: CDR1 KGHSH, CDR2 LQKENI. CDR3 loop: CASSQGTDNQPQHF. The CDR3 nucleotides are TGTGCCAGCTCTCAGGGGACGGACAATCAGCCCCAGCATTTT. Based on the CDR3 plus reference TRBV18 and TRBJ1-5, the full variable domain is NAGVMQNPRHLVRRRGQEARLRCSPMKGHSHVYWYRQLPEEGLKFMVYLQKENIIDESGMPKERFSAEFPKEGPSILRIQQVVRGDSAAYFCASSQGTDNQPQHFGDGTRLSIL.

The chain employs TRBV5-1 and TRBJ2-1; D is uncertain. With 0 bases removed from V and 0 bases from J, the gap between germline ends came to 10 bases. There are 16 residues in the CDR3. Per the germline V gene, CDR1 is SGHRS and CDR2 is YFSETQ. CDR3: CASSLEAASSYNEQFF. Here the CDR3 DNA reads TGCGCCAGCAGCTTGGAGGCGGCTAGCTCCTACAATGAGCAGTTCTTC.

In its sample, this clone was seen a few times. The chain uses TRBV24-1 and TRBJ1-5; tentatively, D is TRBD1 (5 bases). CDR1 KGHDR and CDR2 SFDVKD come from the germline V gene. CDR3 length equals 16 residues. Trimming took 9 bases from V and 5 from J, leaving 22 bases between them. CDR3 sequence (DNA): TGTGCCACCCATAATATCCCTGACAGAGGATATCAGCCCCAGCATTTT. As protein: CATHNIPDRGYQPQHF.

The chain has TRBV30 and TRBJ2-1, with 12 nucleotides matching TRBD2. The CDR3 sequence is 16 residues long. The germline V gene has CDR1 GTSNPN and CDR2 SVGIG (reference sequence). The J segment lost 7 bases and the V segment lost 3 bases, leaving 10 bases of the junction unmatched. This CDR3 reads CAWSRWLAGGGNEQFF. The CDR3 DNA sequence: TGTGCCTGGAGCCGGTGGCTAGCGGGGGGGGGAAATGAGCAGTTCTTC.

The CDR3 sequence is CATSRAQGYEQYF. The CDR3 nucleotides read TGTGCCACCAGCAGAGCACAGGGCTACGAGCAGTACTTC. The chain recombines TRBV15 with TRBJ2-7, with TRBD1 as a possible D gene (6 bases). Germline V gene lookup returns CDR1 LNHNV and CDR2 YYDKDF (reference sequence). V was trimmed by 1 base and J by 3 bases, leaving 7 bases between them. The CDR3 has 13 amino acids.

With regard to this clone: Distinct nucleotide sequences in the sample also encode this CDR3. J is TRBJ2-7 and V is TRBV12-3 or TRBV12-4; D unresolved. The CDR3 consists of 12 residues. V was clipped by 4 bases and J by 1 base, with 5 bases between them. CDR3 DNA: TGTGCCAGCAGTTCGAGTTCCTACGAGCAGTACTTC. It specifies CASSSSSYEQYF.

This clone was picked up many times. V usage is TRBV19 and J usage is TRBJ1-4; D is perhaps TRBD1 (5 bases). The CDR3 runs to 13 residues. CDR1 is LNHDA, CDR2 SQIVND, per germline (reference sequence). Deletions cut 3 bases from V and 7 bases from J, with 9 bases between. The CDR3 is CASSMGPGEKLFF. As DNA, the CDR3 is TGTGCCAGTAGTATGGGGCCTGGTGAAAAACTGTTTTTT.

The CDR3 region has the DNA TGTGCCACCAGCAGGGTTAGCGGGAGATTGAATGAGCAGTTCTTC. As protein: CATSRVSGRLNEQFF. This rearrangement joins TRBV15 to TRBJ2-1; 9 nucleotides agree with TRBD2. This CDR3 region has 15 residues. Germline lookup yields CDR1 LNHNV and CDR2 YYDKDF (reference sequence). Trimming took 3 bases from V and 7 from J; bases not matched to a gene: 7.

The chain uses TRBV21-1 and TRBJ2-7; the table's D call, TRBD2, has no DNA check behind it. TRBV21-1 is labeled a pseudogene. This CDR3 contains 15 residues. The CDR3 sequence is CASSRVSGRDCEQYF. Written as DNA, the CDR3 is TGTGCCAGCAGCAGGGTTAGCGGGAGGGATTGCGAGCAGTACTTC.

The chain has TRBV6-5 and TRBJ1-2; maybe TRBD1 (5 bases). Between the trimmed V and J ends, which lost 7 bases and 2 bases, there was a span of 17 bases. The CDR3 is made up of 15 amino acids. From germline, CDR1 is MNHEY and CDR2 SVGAGI. CDR3 bases: TGTGCCAGCACCCTCCGGAGTAGGGGCAACTATGGCTACACCTTC. The encoded protein is CASTLRSRGNYGYTF.

The V gene is TRBV29-1, the J gene TRBJ2-5, with D hard to call. V gave up 5 bases and J gave up 5 bases, with 27 bases separating them. This CDR3 is built from 17 residues. Germline V gene data show CDR1 as SQVTM and CDR2 as ANQGSEA. CDR3 sequence: CSVTPYFTDISTETQYF. CDR3 nucleotide sequence: TGCAGCGTTACTCCCTACTTTACCGACATCAGCACGGAGACCCAGTACTTC.

This clone has just a few counts. The chain joins TRBV29-1 to TRBJ2-3, with 7 bases that match TRBD1. This CDR3 has 13 amino acids. Germline CDR1 SQVTM, CDR2 ANQGSEA. J lost 7 bases, V lost 3 bases, and 7 bases had no gene match. In DNA, the CDR3 is TGCAGCGTTGATCCAGGGGGTGGCTATACGCAGTATTTT. Translation: CSVDPGGGYTQYF.

The chain combines TRBV9 with TRBJ1-1; D is undetermined. The CDR3 contains 18 residues. Germline V gives CDR1 SGDLS, CDR2 YYNGEE. Trimming cost V 3 bases and J 10 bases, with 31 bases left between them. The CDR3 coding sequence is TGTGCCAGCAGCGCCAAATTGGGAGCTTTCTCCGGTACGGAGGGAGCTTTCTTT. Residues: CASSAKLGAFSGTEGAFF.

This sequence joins TRBV9 and TRBJ1-2; D is unclear. Germline loops: CDR1 SGDLS, CDR2 YYNGEE. V was shortened by 4 bases and J by 6 bases, with 19 bases between the two germline ends. The CDR3 has 15 residues. The chain's CDR3 is CASSPLELPSHGYTF. CDR3 nucleotide sequence: TGTGCCAGCAGCCCCCTGGAGCTCCCCAGCCATGGCTACACCTTC.

Here the CDR3 DNA reads TGTGCCAGCAGCCAAGTAGCGGGAGTGAATGAGCAGTTCTTC. It codes for CASSQVAGVNEQFF. The chain is built from TRBV4-2 and TRBJ2-1; 9 nucleotides line up with TRBD2. Germline loops: CDR1 LGHNA, CDR2 YNFKEQ. The CDR3 has 14 amino acids. After removal of 1 base from V and 7 bases from J, the junction contained 2 bases not matched to a gene.

As concerns this clone: A read error may produce the germline difference seen at one junction end. The V and J genes are TRBV6-5 and TRBJ2-7; 8 bases line up with TRBD1. The germline gives CDR1 MNHEY, CDR2 SVGAGI. The CDR3 sequence is 14 residues long. The CDR3 spells CASSRAGTGYKQYF. In DNA form, the CDR3 reads TGTGCCAGCAGTCGTGCCGGGACAGGCTACAAGCAGTACTTC.

This clone turned up a few times. The chain carries TRBV7-3 and TRBJ1-1, with D maybe TRBD1 (5 bases). Per the germline V gene, CDR1 is SGHTA and CDR2 is FQGTGA. The CDR3 sequence is 13 residues long. The V gene lost 5 bases and the J gene lost 3 bases, with 10 bases spanning the gap. CDR3 loop: CASSPQGDTEAFF. The CDR3 DNA sequence: TGTGCCAGCAGCCCCCAGGGCGACACTGAAGCTTTCTTT.